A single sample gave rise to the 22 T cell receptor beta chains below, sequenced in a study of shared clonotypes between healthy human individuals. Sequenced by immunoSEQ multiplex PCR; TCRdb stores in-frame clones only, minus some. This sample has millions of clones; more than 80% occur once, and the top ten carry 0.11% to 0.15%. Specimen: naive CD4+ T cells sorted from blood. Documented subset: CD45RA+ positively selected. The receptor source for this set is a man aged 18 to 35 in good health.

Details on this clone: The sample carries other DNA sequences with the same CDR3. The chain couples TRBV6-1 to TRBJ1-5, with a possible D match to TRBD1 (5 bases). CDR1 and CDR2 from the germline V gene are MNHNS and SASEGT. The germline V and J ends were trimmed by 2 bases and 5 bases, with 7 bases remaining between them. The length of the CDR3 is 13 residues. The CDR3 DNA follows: TGTGCCAGCAGTGAAAGGGGTGATCAGCCCCAGCATTTT. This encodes CASSERGDQPQHF.

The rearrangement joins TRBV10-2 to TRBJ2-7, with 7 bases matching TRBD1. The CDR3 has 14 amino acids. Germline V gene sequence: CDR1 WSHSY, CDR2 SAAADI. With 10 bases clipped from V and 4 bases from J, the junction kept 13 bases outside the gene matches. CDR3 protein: CATTGQGGVYEQYF. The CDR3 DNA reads TGCGCCACTACGGGGCAAGGGGGCGTTTACGAGCAGTACTTC.

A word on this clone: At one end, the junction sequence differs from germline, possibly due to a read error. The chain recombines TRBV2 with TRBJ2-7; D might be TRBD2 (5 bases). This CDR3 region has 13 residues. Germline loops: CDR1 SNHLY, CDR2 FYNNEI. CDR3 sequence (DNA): TGTGCCAGCAGCGAAGCGGATCACTACGAGCAGTACTTC. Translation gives CASSEADHYEQYF.

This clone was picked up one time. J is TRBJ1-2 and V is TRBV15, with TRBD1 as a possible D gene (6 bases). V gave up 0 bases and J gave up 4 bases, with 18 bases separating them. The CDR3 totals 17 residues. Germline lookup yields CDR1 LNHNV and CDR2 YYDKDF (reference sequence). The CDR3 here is CATSRDSKSGQFYGYTF. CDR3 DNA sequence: TGTGCCACCAGCAGAGATTCCAAGTCCGGACAGTTCTATGGCTACACCTTC.

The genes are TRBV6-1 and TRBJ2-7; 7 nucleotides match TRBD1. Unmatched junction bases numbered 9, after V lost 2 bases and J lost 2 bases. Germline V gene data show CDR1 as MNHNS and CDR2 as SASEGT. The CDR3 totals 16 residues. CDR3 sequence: CASSEYRTGFAYEQYF. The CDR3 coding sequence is TGTGCCAGCAGTGAATATCGGACAGGCTTTGCCTACGAGCAGTACTTC.

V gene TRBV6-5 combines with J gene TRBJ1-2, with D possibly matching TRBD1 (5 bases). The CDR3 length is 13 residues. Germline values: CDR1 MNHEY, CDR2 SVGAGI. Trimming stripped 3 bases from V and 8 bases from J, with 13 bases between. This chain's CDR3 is CASSYFGAGGYTF. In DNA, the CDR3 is TGTGCCAGCAGTTATTTCGGGGCTGGAGGCTACACCTTC.

This CDR3 is CASSSQVGGYTF. CDR3 coding DNA: TGTGCCAGCAGCTCCCAGGTCGGTGGCTACACCTTC. J is TRBJ1-2 and V is TRBV7-9; D not certain. CDR3 size: 12 residues. Trimming shortened V by 4 bases and J by 7 bases, and 10 bases separated the two germline ends. Germline V lookup: CDR1 SEHNR, CDR2 FQNEAQ (reference sequence).

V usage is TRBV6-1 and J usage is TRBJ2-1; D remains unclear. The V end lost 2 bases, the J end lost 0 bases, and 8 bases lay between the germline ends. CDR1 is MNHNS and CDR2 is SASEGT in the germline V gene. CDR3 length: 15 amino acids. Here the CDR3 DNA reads TGTGCCAGCAGTGAATACCACGGCTCCTACAATGAGCAGTTCTTC. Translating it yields CASSEYHGSYNEQFF.

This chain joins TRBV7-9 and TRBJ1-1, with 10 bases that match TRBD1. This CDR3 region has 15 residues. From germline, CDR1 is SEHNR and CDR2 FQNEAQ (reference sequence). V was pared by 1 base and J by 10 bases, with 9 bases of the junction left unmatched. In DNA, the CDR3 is TGTGCCAGCAGCTTAGTCGGGGACAGGGGTTTGGTAGCTTTCTTT. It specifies CASSLVGDRGLVAFF.

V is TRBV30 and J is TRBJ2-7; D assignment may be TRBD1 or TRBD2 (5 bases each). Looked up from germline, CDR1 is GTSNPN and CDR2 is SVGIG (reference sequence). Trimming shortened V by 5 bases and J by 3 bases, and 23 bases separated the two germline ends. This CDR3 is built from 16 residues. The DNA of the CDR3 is TGTGCCTGGTCTTCCGGGACCCAGGGTCATCGCTACGAGCAGTACTTC. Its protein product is CAWSSGTQGHRYEQYF.

DNA of the CDR3: TGTGCCAGCAGCCGGGGACAGGGGATGGAGACCCAGTACTTC. Its translation is CASSRGQGMETQYF. The chain employs TRBV5-4 and TRBJ2-5; 10 nucleotides agree with TRBD1. The V and J ends lost 4 bases and 5 bases, in that order; junction bases with no gene match: 5. The CDR3 contains 14 residues. CDR1 and CDR2 (germline): SGHNT, YYREEE (reference sequence).

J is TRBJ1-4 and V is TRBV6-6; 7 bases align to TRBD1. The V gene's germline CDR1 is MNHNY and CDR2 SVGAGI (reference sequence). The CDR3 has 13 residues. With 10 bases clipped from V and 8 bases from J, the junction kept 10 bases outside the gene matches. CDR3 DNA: TGTGCCACGAGCAGGGGGTTAGGGGAAAAACTGTTTTTT. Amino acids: CATSRGLGEKLFF.

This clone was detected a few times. The CDR3 coding sequence is TGTGCCAGCAGCGCCGGACGGATCCGGGGCTACACCTTC. This translates into CASSAGRIRGYTF. This rearrangement joins TRBV11-2 to TRBJ1-2; D unclear. Germline CDR1 reads SGHAT; CDR2 reads FQNNGV. CDR3 length equals 13 residues. V was shortened by 5 bases and J by 8 bases, with 15 bases between the two germline ends.

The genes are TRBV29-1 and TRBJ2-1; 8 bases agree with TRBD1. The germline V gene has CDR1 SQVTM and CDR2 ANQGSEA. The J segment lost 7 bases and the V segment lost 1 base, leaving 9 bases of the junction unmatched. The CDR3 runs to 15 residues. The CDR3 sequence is CSVEGQGSFGNEQFF. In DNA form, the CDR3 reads TGCAGCGTTGAAGGACAGGGGAGTTTTGGGAATGAGCAGTTCTTC.

Here the CDR3 DNA reads TGTGCCTGGAGTGGGGCCAGCCTGAACACTGAAGCTTTCTTT. Its translation: CAWSGASLNTEAFF. The V call is TRBV30, the J call TRBJ1-1; D remains unclear. Germline CDR1 and CDR2: GTSNPN and SVGIG (reference sequence). The CDR3 extends over 14 amino acids. Trimming left V 1 base short and J 0 bases short, with 9 bases between.

For the CDR3, the DNA is TGTGCTACCCGCCCGGACAGCCAGATAACGCAGTATTTT. This encodes CATRPDSQITQYF. V usage is TRBV25-1 and J usage is TRBJ2-3; tentative D call: TRBD1 (6 bases). CDR1 and CDR2 (germline): MGHDK, SYGVNS. This CDR3 is built from 13 residues.

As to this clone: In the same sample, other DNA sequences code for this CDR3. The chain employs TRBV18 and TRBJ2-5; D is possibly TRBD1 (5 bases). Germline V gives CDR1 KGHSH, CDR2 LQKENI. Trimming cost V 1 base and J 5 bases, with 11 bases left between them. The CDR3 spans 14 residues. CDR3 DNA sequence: TGTGCCAGCTCACCACAAGGGGTCGGGGAGACCCAGTACTTC. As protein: CASSPQGVGETQYF.

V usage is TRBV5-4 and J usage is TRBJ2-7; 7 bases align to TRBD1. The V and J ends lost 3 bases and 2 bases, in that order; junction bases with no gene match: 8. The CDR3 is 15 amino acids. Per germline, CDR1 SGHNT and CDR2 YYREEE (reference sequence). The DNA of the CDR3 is TGTGCCAGCAGCTCCCCCGGGACAGAACCCTACGAGCAGTACTTC. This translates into CASSSPGTEPYEQYF.

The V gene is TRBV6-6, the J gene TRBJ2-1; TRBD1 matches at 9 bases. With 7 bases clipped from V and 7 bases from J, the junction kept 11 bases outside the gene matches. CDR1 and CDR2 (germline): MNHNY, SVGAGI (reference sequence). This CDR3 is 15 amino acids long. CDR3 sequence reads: CASKTSQTGGNEQFF. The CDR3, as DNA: TGTGCCAGCAAAACCTCCCAGACAGGGGGAAATGAGCAGTTCTTC.

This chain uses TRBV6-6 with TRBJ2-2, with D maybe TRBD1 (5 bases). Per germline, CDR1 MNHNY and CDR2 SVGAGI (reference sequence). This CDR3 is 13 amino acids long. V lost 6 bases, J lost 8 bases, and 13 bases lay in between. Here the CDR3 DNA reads TGTGCCAGCAGCAGGGTTTTCGGTGGGGAGCTGTTTTTT. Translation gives CASSRVFGGELFF.

The CDR3 sequence is CASSDRDRGFYEQYF. Here the CDR3 DNA reads TGTGCCAGCAGCGACAGGGACAGGGGGTTCTACGAGCAGTACTTC. This rearrangement joins TRBV7-3 to TRBJ2-7, with 11 nucleotides matching TRBD1. The CDR3 contains 15 residues. The ends lost 5 bases at V and 3 bases at J; junction bases unmatched: 6. From germline, CDR1 is SGHTA and CDR2 FQGTGA.

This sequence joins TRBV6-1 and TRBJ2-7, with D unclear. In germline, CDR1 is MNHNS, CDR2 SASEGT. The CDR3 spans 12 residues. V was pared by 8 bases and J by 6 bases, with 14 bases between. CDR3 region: CASGRWRGEQYF. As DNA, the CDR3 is TGTGCCAGCGGACGGTGGCGTGGCGAGCAGTACTTC.